A single sample gave rise to the 26 T cell receptor beta chains below, sequenced in a study of T-cell reconstitution after alpha-beta-depleted transplantation in children listed by TCRdb under 2016. The library was made by PCR. Sequenced on an Illumina HiSeq 2500. Molecular barcoding was employed in the preparation of TCR libraries, with unique molecular identifiers being used to normalize TCRbeta repertoire quantification. TCRdb itself trimmed the public reads at Q25 with fastp, ran MiXCR and retained productive beta chains. Entries are consolidated by CDR3 protein sequence, retaining the most common genes and DNA. For this sample the table gives some 520,000 distinct CDR3 sequences, of which around a third were detected only once. The ten largest clones represent around 2.3% of the sample. The starting material was PBMCs from the stem cell graft donor, obtained from the stem cell graft. The receptors derive from a human donor who donated a stem cell graft to a child with aplastic anemia.

This clonotype was found a few times. The V and J genes are TRBV12-3 or TRBV12-4 and TRBJ1-1; D may be TRBD1 (6 bases). Trimming took 6 bases from V and 5 from J, leaving 19 bases between them. The CDR3 is 15 residues long. Here the CDR3 reads CASSSLRGLGTEAFF. CDR3 nucleotides: TGTGCCAGCAGCTCCTTGCGGGGGCTGGGAACTGAAGCTTTCTTT.

This clonotype was observed a few times. The chain links TRBV6-5 to TRBJ2-3, with D unresolved. CDR3 size: 13 residues. Germline V gene lookup returns CDR1 MNHEY and CDR2 SVGAGI. The V and J ends lost 7 bases and 2 bases respectively, with 10 bases between them. The CDR3 nucleotides read TGTGCCAGCAAGGAGCCCTCCACAGATACGCAGTATTTT. It codes for CASKEPSTDTQYF.

V usage is TRBV7-9 and J usage is TRBJ1-4; no definite D call. The CDR3 runs 13 residues. V lost 5 bases to trimming and J lost 8 bases, with 12 bases between them. Germline lookup yields CDR1 SEHNR and CDR2 FQNEAQ (reference sequence). DNA for the CDR3: TGTGCCAGCAGCCCTGGGCGGTACGAAAAACTGTTTTTT. It encodes CASSPGRYEKLFF.

This clonotype has only a few counts. This sequence joins TRBV20-1 and TRBJ2-5, with 7 bases identical to TRBD2. Germline assignment: CDR1 DFQATT and CDR2 SNEGSKA (reference sequence). The CDR3 covers 16 residues. V lost 0 bases, J lost 1 base, and 8 bases stayed unmatched. The CDR3 DNA follows: TGCAGTGCTAGAGATCTAAAGGGAGGGGCCCAAGAGACCCAGTACTTC. It yields the protein CSARDLKGGAQETQYF.

This clonotype was seen a few times. This chain links TRBV4-1 with TRBJ2-7, with a possible D match to TRBD2 (6 bases). Trimming left V 0 bases short and J 2 bases short, with 11 bases between. The germline gives CDR1 MGHRA, CDR2 YSYEKL. This CDR3 is 15 amino acids long. The CDR3 loop reads CASSQDGTSTYEQYF. CDR3 nucleotide sequence: TGCGCCAGCAGCCAAGATGGGACTTCGACCTACGAGCAGTACTTC.

The gene calls are TRBV15 and TRBJ2-1; D may be TRBD2 (6 bases). Germline lookup yields CDR1 LNHNV and CDR2 YYDKDF (reference sequence). The CDR3 extends over 15 amino acids. The germline V and J ends were trimmed by 5 bases and 4 bases, with 15 bases remaining between them. The CDR3 DNA reads TGTGCCACCAGCCCTCGGCCGGGGGATTACAATGAGCAGTTCTTC. It codes for CATSPRPGDYNEQFF.

The chain employs TRBV7-2 and TRBJ2-5; the D gene is possibly TRBD2 (5 bases). Trimming removed 5 bases at V and 5 bases at J, with 18 bases between. The CDR3 totals 15 residues. The germline CDR1 and CDR2 sequences are SGHTA and FQGNSA. CDR3 in amino acids: CASSDGLTARETQYF. The CDR3 coding sequence is TGTGCCAGCAGCGACGGACTTACAGCCCGGGAGACCCAGTACTTC.

The V call is TRBV24-1, the J call TRBJ2-1; 9 bases line up with TRBD2. The V and J ends lost 3 bases and 5 bases, in that order; junction bases with no gene match: 10. Germline CDR1 KGHDR, CDR2 SFDVKD. This CDR3 contains 17 residues. This CDR3 is CATSDTRWERGDNEQFF. The CDR3 coding sequence is TGTGCCACCAGTGATACCCGTTGGGAGCGGGGGGACAATGAGCAGTTCTTC.

This chain connects TRBV18 to TRBJ2-1; 7 bases map to TRBD2. The CDR3 extends over 17 amino acids. The J segment lost 5 bases and the V segment lost 0 bases, leaving 10 bases of the junction unmatched. The V gene's germline CDR1 is KGHSH and CDR2 LQKENI. The CDR3 sequence is CASSPPMGGGPNNEQFF. In nucleotides, the CDR3 is TGTGCCAGCTCACCACCGATGGGGGGAGGGCCAAACAATGAGCAGTTCTTC.

This clonotype was picked up a small number of times. The rearrangement links TRBV29-1 to TRBJ2-1; D gene uncertain. V lost 1 base and J lost 6, with 10 bases in between. Germline loops: CDR1 SQVTM, CDR2 ANQGSEA. The CDR3 has 13 residues. The CDR3 DNA reads as TGCAGCGTTGAAGGGTCAGTCGGCAATGAGCAGTTCTTC. It codes for CSVEGSVGNEQFF.

This clonotype has more than one count but fewer than ten. In nucleotides, the CDR3 is TGCGCCAGCATACGACAGGGTAACACTGAAGCTTTCTTT. Translating it yields CASIRQGNTEAFF. V gene TRBV10-2 combines with J gene TRBJ1-1; 7 positions agree with TRBD1. The CDR3 spans 13 residues. Germline loops: CDR1 WSHSY, CDR2 SAAADI. The V gene end was trimmed by 7 bases and the J gene end by 2 bases; junction bases not matched to a gene: 4.

The CDR3 loop reads CASTRGSGYNEQFF. The CDR3, as DNA: TGTGCCAGCACCCGGGGTAGCGGATACAATGAGCAGTTCTTC. V usage is TRBV7-2 and J usage is TRBJ2-1; tentatively, D is TRBD2 (6 bases). This CDR3 comprises 14 residues. V gave up 7 bases and J gave up 4 bases, with 14 bases separating them. Germline V gives CDR1 SGHTA, CDR2 FQGNSA.

This clonotype has more than one count but fewer than ten. V gene TRBV6-2 or TRBV6-3 combines with J gene TRBJ1-1; TRBD1 is a possible D gene (6 bases). Germline V lookup: CDR1 MNHEY, CDR2 SVGEGT. V was trimmed by 6 bases and J by 1 base, leaving 15 bases between them. The CDR3 spans 15 residues. Here the CDR3 reads CASRPTGRGNTEAFF. Written as DNA, the CDR3 is TGTGCCAGCAGACCAACAGGGAGAGGGAACACTGAAGCTTTCTTT.

The chain has TRBV20-1 and TRBJ2-6; no reliable D call. Germline CDR1 DFQATT, CDR2 SNEGSKA (reference sequence). The length of the CDR3 is 14 residues. Trimming removed 0 bases from V and 2 bases from J, with 5 bases in between. This CDR3 is CSARDRTGANVLTF. The CDR3 DNA reads TGCAGTGCTAGAGATCGAACTGGGGCCAACGTCCTGACTTTC.

The rearrangement joins TRBV7-2 to TRBJ2-7, with TRBD1 matching 7 bases. Per germline, CDR1 SGHTA and CDR2 FQGNSA. This CDR3 has 14 residues. J was trimmed by 2 bases and V by 3 bases; bases with no gene match: 4. This CDR3 reads CASSLGTATYEQYF. CDR3 sequence (DNA): TGTGCCAGCAGCTTGGGGACAGCTACCTACGAGCAGTACTTC.

The sample holds a few counts of this clonotype. The rearrangement links TRBV7-9 to TRBJ2-4; 7 bases fit TRBD2. V lost 3 bases and J lost 9; bases outside the gene matches: 5. CDR3 size: 13 residues. Germline CDR1 SEHNR, CDR2 FQNEAQ (reference sequence). CDR3 DNA: TGTGCCAGCAGCTTGAGCGGGGAGGCCATTCAGTACTTC. This encodes CASSLSGEAIQYF.

The chain recombines TRBV7-9 with TRBJ1-1, with D possibly being TRBD1 (5 bases). The CDR3 runs to 13 residues. Between the trimmed V and J ends, which lost 3 bases and 4 bases, there was a span of 9 bases. Looked up from germline, CDR1 is SEHNR and CDR2 is FQNEAQ (reference sequence). The CDR3 nucleotides are TGTGCCAGCAGCTTCTCTGGGACCACTGAAGCTTTCTTT. Translated, it gives CASSFSGTTEAFF.

This chain joins TRBV7-2 and TRBJ1-4; D unclear. The CDR3 loop spans 13 amino acids. The germline V gene encodes CDR1 SGHTA and CDR2 FQGNSA. V was shortened by 8 bases and J by 0 bases, with 7 bases between the two germline ends. CDR3 amino acids: CASRYATNEKLFF. CDR3 in DNA: TGTGCCAGCCGATACGCAACTAATGAAAAACTGTTTTTT.

V usage is TRBV5-4 and J usage is TRBJ2-7; D may be TRBD1 (5 bases). Trimming left V 7 bases short and J 9 bases short, with 14 bases between. CDR3 length: 11 amino acids. Looked up from germline, CDR1 is SGHNT and CDR2 is YYREEE (reference sequence). CDR3 DNA sequence: TGTGCCAGCGATGCAGGGTATGGGCAGTACGTC. Protein: CASDAGYGQYV.

J is TRBJ2-2 and V is TRBV29-1, with 16 positions matching TRBD2. Per germline, CDR1 SQVTM and CDR2 ANQGSEA. The CDR3 runs 16 residues. V was clipped by 7 bases and J by 4 bases; unmatched bases: 6. The CDR3 reads CSGGTSGRVGTGELFF. CDR3 in DNA: TGCAGCGGGGGGACTAGCGGGAGGGTTGGCACCGGGGAGCTGTTTTTT.

V and J are TRBV24-1 and TRBJ2-5; D gene ambiguous. The CDR3 contains 16 residues. V lost 3 bases, J lost 2 bases, and 15 bases lay in between. CDR1 is KGHDR and CDR2 is SFDVKD in the germline V gene. The CDR3 region is CATSDPKPGRQETQYF. CDR3 DNA sequence: TGTGCCACCAGTGATCCGAAACCGGGCCGACAAGAGACCCAGTACTTC.

The J gene is TRBJ1-1, the V gene TRBV11-2, with D unclear. This CDR3 is built from 15 residues. The V gene lost 1 base and the J gene lost 5 bases, with 14 bases spanning the gap. Germline lookup yields CDR1 SGHAT and CDR2 FQNNGV. CDR3 amino acids: CASSLGKPAGTEAFF. In DNA, the CDR3 is TGTGCCAGCAGCTTAGGTAAGCCCGCGGGAACTGAAGCTTTCTTT.

This clonotype has a count of ten or more. The genes are TRBV20-1 and TRBJ2-1; the D gene is possibly TRBD2 (6 bases). The V gene's germline CDR1 is DFQATT and CDR2 SNEGSKA (reference sequence). The CDR3 contains 15 residues. V lost 1 base, J lost 6 bases, and 16 bases lay in between. This CDR3 is CSARVRSSAGNEQFF. In DNA, the CDR3 is TGCAGTGCTAGAGTTCGATCTTCAGCGGGCAATGAGCAGTTCTTC.

This clonotype was seen only a few times. The J gene is TRBJ2-3, the V gene TRBV11-3, with D perhaps given as TRBD1 or TRBD2 (6 bases each). The CDR3 consists of 16 residues. V was clipped by 1 base and J by 1 base, with 12 bases between them. Germline V gives CDR1 SGHNT, CDR2 YENEEA. The CDR3: CASSLVGGSGTDTQYF. The CDR3 DNA reads TGTGCCAGCAGCTTAGTAGGGGGGAGTGGCACAGATACGCAGTATTTT.

The rearrangement uses TRBV3-1 and TRBJ2-1, with 7 bases lining up with TRBD1. V lost 4 bases and J lost 4; bases outside the gene matches: 10. The CDR3 covers 16 residues. The germline CDR1 and CDR2 sequences are LGHDT and YNNKEL (reference sequence). The CDR3 spells CASSPFTGVLYNEQFF. DNA of the CDR3: TGTGCCAGCAGCCCATTCACAGGGGTCTTATACAATGAGCAGTTCTTC.

The chain recombines TRBV7-2 with TRBJ2-1; 9 bases are a match to TRBD2. Germline CDR1 reads SGHTA; CDR2 reads FQGNSA. This CDR3 spans 15 amino acids. The CDR3 nucleotides are TGTGCAGTGACCTTTAGCGGGAGATCCTACAATGAGCAGTTCTTC. Its translation is CAVTFSGRSYNEQFF.